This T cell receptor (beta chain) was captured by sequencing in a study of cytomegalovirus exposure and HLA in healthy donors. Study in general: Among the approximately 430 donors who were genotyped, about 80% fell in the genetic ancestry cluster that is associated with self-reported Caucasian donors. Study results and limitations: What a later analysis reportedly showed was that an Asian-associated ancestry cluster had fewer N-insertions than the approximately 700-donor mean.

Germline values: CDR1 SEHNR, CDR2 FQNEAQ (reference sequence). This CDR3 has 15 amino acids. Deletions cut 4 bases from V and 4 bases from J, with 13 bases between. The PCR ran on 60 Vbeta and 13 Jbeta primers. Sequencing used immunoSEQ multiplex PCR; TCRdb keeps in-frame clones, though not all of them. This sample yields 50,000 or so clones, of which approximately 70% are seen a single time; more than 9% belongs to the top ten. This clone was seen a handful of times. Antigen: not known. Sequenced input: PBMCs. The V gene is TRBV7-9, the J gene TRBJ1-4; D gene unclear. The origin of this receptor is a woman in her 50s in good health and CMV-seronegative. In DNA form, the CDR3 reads TGTGCCAGCAGCTCAAACCGGCGGAGTAATGAAAAACTGTTTTTT. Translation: CASSSNRRSNEKLFF.